These T cell receptor beta chains were read from a single sample in a study of Ad26.COV2.S vaccination and SARS-CoV-2 variants. Sequenced by immunoSEQ multiplex PCR; TCRdb stores in-frame clones only, minus some. The sample contains more than 400,000 clones, 90% of which appear only once. Source: peripheral blood, taken in a trial of Ad26.COV2.S vaccine versus placebo. The receptors originated from a person aged 18-60 years who received the Ad26.COV2.S COVID-19 vaccine or a placebo. Each CDR3 is given with its conserved first and last residue. D genes are given only for firm matches. Only part of the rows carry a size: once, few, many, or a class if the clone is expanded.

cdr3_nt cdr3_aa j_call d_call cdr3_length v_call clone_size
TGTGCCAGCAGCTTAGGATATGATGCAACTAATGAAAAACTGTTTTTT CASSLGYDATNEKLFF TRBJ1-4 . 16 TRBV7-9 .
TGTGCCAGCAGCAGCCCGGGACAAGGGGGTGAAAAACTGTTTTTT CASSSPGQGGEKLFF TRBJ1-4 . 15 TRBV28 .
TGCAGCGTTGAGGGGGGATCTGGAAACACCATATATTTT CSVEGGSGNTIYF TRBJ1-3 . 13 TRBV29-1 .
TGTGCCAGCAGTGTCATTGGGAGCGGCCCCCTCCACGAGCAGTACTTC CASSVIGSGPLHEQYF TRBJ2-7 . 16 TRBV28 .
TGTGCCAGCAGCTTGGAGGGTCACACCATATATTTT CASSLEGHTIYF TRBJ1-3 . 12 TRBV7-8 .
TGTGCCAGCAGCTTGTCCCCCCTGGACAATGAGCAGTTCTTC CASSLSPLDNEQFF TRBJ2-1 . 14 TRBV7-9 .
TGTGCCAGCAGTTTCGGGACAGGGGTGGGCGGCTACACCTTC CASSFGTGVGGYTF TRBJ1-2 TRBD1 14 TRBV27 .
TGTGCCAGCCGTAGTAGCGGGAGAATAGATACGCAGTATTTT CASRSSGRIDTQYF TRBJ2-3 TRBD2 14 TRBV5-4 .
TGTGCCAGCAGTTTTCAAGCGGCAGACCAAGAGACCCAGTACTTC CASSFQAADQETQYF TRBJ2-5 . 15 TRBV5-5 .
TGTGCCAGCAGTCAAAGCGGGATACGCACAGATACGCAGTATTTT CASSQSGIRTDTQYF TRBJ2-3 TRBD2 15 TRBV6-5 .
TGTGCCAGCTCACCGGACAGGAGCTCCTACGAGCAGTACTTC CASSPDRSSYEQYF TRBJ2-7 TRBD1 14 TRBV18 .
TGTGCCAGCAGCGTCAACCAGGGGTCGGACGAGACCCAGTACTTC CASSVNQGSDETQYF TRBJ2-5 . 15 TRBV7-6 .
TGTGCCAGCCGGGACAGGGGACGGCATGAGACCCAGTACTTC CASRDRGRHETQYF TRBJ2-5 TRBD1 14 TRBV27 .
TGTGCCAGCGAGTCCGGGACTAGCGGGAGGGGCCACGAGCAGTACTTC CASESGTSGRGHEQYF TRBJ2-7 TRBD2 16 TRBV19 .
TGTGCCACCCGGCGTGACACTGAAGCTTTCTTT CATRRDTEAFF TRBJ1-1 . 11 TRBV6-5 few
TGTGCCAGCAAGGAGGAGCGGGGCTACACAGATACGCAGTATTTT CASKEERGYTDTQYF TRBJ2-3 TRBD2 15 TRBV28 .
TGTGCCAGCAGTTTCCCAGGGGGAGGTACTGAAGCTTTCTTT CASSFPGGGTEAFF TRBJ1-1 TRBD1 14 TRBV28 .
TGTGCCAGCAGCGCTAAAGGCGGACTAGGACGAAGGCCGCTGTTTTTT CASSAKGGLGRRPLFF TRBJ2-2 TRBD2 16 TRBV7-9 .
TGTGCCAGCAGCTTGGGTGGTAGGAACACTGAAGCTTTCTTT CASSLGGRNTEAFF TRBJ1-1 . 14 TRBV5-4 .
TGTGCCAGCAGCCTGGGACAGAACTATGGCTACACCTTC CASSLGQNYGYTF TRBJ1-2 TRBD1 13 TRBV28 .
TGTGCCCCCCTTGGGGGGGAGAGAGACTACGAGCAGTACTTC CAPLGGERDYEQYF TRBJ2-7 TRBD2 14 TRBV7-9 .
TGTGCCAGTAGTATAGTAAGAGGCGACAGCTCCAATCAGCCCCAGCATTTT CASSIVRGDSSNQPQHF TRBJ1-5 . 17 TRBV19 .
TGTGCCAGCACCCAATCCACAGATACGCAGTATTTT CASTQSTDTQYF TRBJ2-3 . 12 TRBV28 .
TGTGCCAGCAGCCAAGAGGGGCAGCTAGCAGGGGGGGAGCTGTTTTTT CASSQEGQLAGGELFF TRBJ2-2 . 16 TRBV4-2 .
TGTGCCAGCAGCATACAGGGGTTTAACACTGAAGCTTTCTTT CASSIQGFNTEAFF TRBJ1-1 TRBD1 14 TRBV7-2 once
TGTGCCAGCTCTCGCGGGAGCGAGACAGAACTCCTCCACTTT CASSRGSETELLHF TRBJ1-6 . 14 TRBV4-2 .
TGCGCCAGCAGCCAAGAAGGCGGGTTGAACACTGAAGCTTTCTTT CASSQEGGLNTEAFF TRBJ1-1 . 15 TRBV4-3 .
TGTGCCAGCAGTTTTCTAGCGGGAGACCCAGATACGCAGTATTTT CASSFLAGDPDTQYF TRBJ2-3 TRBD2 15 TRBV27 .
TGTGCCAGCAGCTTAGGGACTAGCGGCTACAATGAGCAGTTCTTC CASSLGTSGYNEQFF TRBJ2-1 TRBD2 15 TRBV7-2 .
TGTGCCGCCGGGGAGACCCAGTACTTC CAAGETQYF TRBJ2-5 . 9 TRBV7-9 .
TGCGCCAGCAGCTTGACAGGGTACCACACAGATACGCAGTATTTT CASSLTGYHTDTQYF TRBJ2-3 . 15 TRBV5-1 once
TGTGCCAGCACCGCTACAGGGATGACCTACGAGCAGTACTTC CASTATGMTYEQYF TRBJ2-7 . 14 TRBV28 .
TGTGCCAGCAGTTACAGAGGGACAGGGGGCACCTATAGCAATCAGCCCCAGCATTTT CASSYRGTGGTYSNQPQHF TRBJ1-5 TRBD1 19 TRBV6-2/TRBV6-3 .
TGTGCCAGCAGCTTACAGGGGGCGCTTGGCTACACCTTC CASSLQGALGYTF TRBJ1-2 TRBD1 13 TRBV7-9 .